These T cell receptor beta chains were read from a single sample in a study of T cell responses to AZD1222 COVID-19 vaccine. Sequencing was performed with immunoSEQ multiplex PCR; in TCRdb, only in-frame clones are kept and a portion is missing. Seen here are 80,000 or so clones, roughly 87% observed once, and the top ten hold approximately 1.5%. The specimen was peripheral blood, collected on day 0 of AZD1222 vaccination. The receptor source for this set is an adult in good health. The CDR3 runs from the conserved cysteine through the conserved F or W. A D gene is named only where the DNA matches it firmly. Some rows have no size entry. The others give once, few or many, or a class for an expanded clone.

D gene	V gene	clone size	J gene	CDR3 DNA	CDR3 protein
.	TRBV4-1	.	TRBJ1-2	TGCGCCAGCAGCCGAGCCCCGCGGGGGGTCTTCTATGGCTACACCTTC	CASSRAPRGVFYGYTF
TRBD2	TRBV6-4	.	TRBJ2-3	TGTGCCAGCAGTGATTCCGCGGGAGACACAGATACGCAGTATTTT	CASSDSAGDTDTQYF
TRBD1	TRBV6-6	.	TRBJ1-1	TGTGCCAGCAGCCCCCGGGACAGGGGGCGATACACTGAAGCTTTCTTT	CASSPRDRGRYTEAFF
.	TRBV6-4	.	TRBJ2-3	TGTGCCAGCAGTGACTCGAGGGGGCGAGCGGGAGGCACAGATACGCAGTATTTT	CASSDSRGRAGGTDTQYF
TRBD1	TRBV14	.	TRBJ1-2	TGTGCCAGCAGCCAACGGACAGGGGTGATCGGCTACACCTTC	CASSQRTGVIGYTF
.	TRBV18	.	TRBJ2-3	TGTGCCAGCTCACCACCCACAGATACGCAGTATTTT	CASSPPTDTQYF
TRBD1	TRBV7-2	.	TRBJ2-4	TGTGCCAGCAGCCTTCGGACAGGGGCGGCCAAAAACATTCAGTACTTC	CASSLRTGAAKNIQYF
.	TRBV6-5	.	TRBJ2-7	TGTGCCAGCAGTTACGAGAGATCCTACGAGCAGTACTTC	CASSYERSYEQYF
.	TRBV9	once	TRBJ1-2	TGTGCCAGCAGCACCGGACACCTACATCTCTATGGCTACACCTTC	CASSTGHLHLYGYTF
TRBD1	TRBV14	.	TRBJ2-3	TGTGCCAGCAGCCAACTTAGACAGGGGATCGGAGATACGCAGTATTTT	CASSQLRQGIGDTQYF
.	TRBV19	.	TRBJ1-2	TGTGCCAGTAGTATAGCCCACAAGGATGGCTACACCTTC	CASSIAHKDGYTF
.	TRBV7-9	.	TRBJ2-1	TGTGCCAGCAGCCCCCTTTGGGGCGTTGGCTACAATGAGCAGTTCTTC	CASSPLWGVGYNEQFF
.	TRBV6-5	.	TRBJ1-6	TGTGCCAGCAGTTACGCCAGCTCCTATAATTCACCCCTCCACTTT	CASSYASSYNSPLHF
.	TRBV11-2	once	TRBJ2-7	TGTGCCAGCAGCTTAGGAAGGTACGAGCAGTACTTC	CASSLGRYEQYF
TRBD2	TRBV7-9	few	TRBJ2-7	TGTGCCAGCAGCTTGTCCGGGACTAGCGGGACTTCCTACGAGCAGTACTTC	CASSLSGTSGTSYEQYF
.	TRBV6-5	.	TRBJ1-4	TGTGCCAGCAGCATAACAACTAATGAAAAACTGTTTTTT	CASSITTNEKLFF
.	TRBV5-6	once	TRBJ1-1	TGTGCCAGCAGCTTCCTGCCAACGAGAACAATCAGGGGTAACACTGAAGCTTTCTTT	CASSFLPTRTIRGNTEAFF
TRBD1	TRBV18	.	TRBJ1-2	TGTGCCAGCTCACCACTCGGGACAGGAGCCCCTAACTATGGCTACACCTTC	CASSPLGTGAPNYGYTF
.	TRBV19	once	TRBJ2-1	TGTGCCAGTAGTATCGAGAGCTCCTACAATGAGCAGTTCTTC	CASSIESSYNEQFF
TRBD2	TRBV27	.	TRBJ2-2	TGTGCCAGCGGATTCCTAGCGGGAGCGAACACCGGGGAGCTGTTTTTT	CASGFLAGANTGELFF
.	TRBV5-4	.	TRBJ1-1	TGTGCCAGCAGCCCGGTGGGGGTGCGCACTGAAGCTTTCTTT	CASSPVGVRTEAFF
.	TRBV30	.	TRBJ1-5	TGTGCCTGGAGTGAACAGGTCAATCAGCCCCAGCATTTT	CAWSEQVNQPQHF
.	TRBV12-3/TRBV12-4	.	TRBJ2-7	TGTGCCAGCAGTTTAGGACAGCTCTACGAGCAGTACTTC	CASSLGQLYEQYF
TRBD2	TRBV7-9	once	TRBJ2-1	TGTGCCAGCAGCTTAGGAAGCGGGAGAAAATACAATGAGCAGTTCTTC	CASSLGSGRKYNEQFF
TRBD2	TRBV10-3	.	TRBJ2-1	TGTGCCATCAGCCGAGGGACTAGCGGCTCCGTACAAGGGGAGCAGTTCTTC	CAISRGTSGSVQGEQFF
.	TRBV18	.	TRBJ1-2	TGTGCCAGCTCACCACAGTCAGAGGACTATGGCTACACCTTC	CASSPQSEDYGYTF
.	TRBV25-1	.	TRBJ1-1	TGTGCCAGCAGTGAACGGTGGGAAGCTTTCTTT	CASSERWEAFF
.	TRBV2	.	TRBJ1-3	TGTGCCAGTAGTGAAGCAGGTTCTCCTGGAAACACCATATATTTT	CASSEAGSPGNTIYF
.	TRBV12-3/TRBV12-4	once	TRBJ1-3	TGTGCCAGCAGCTGGGACGGAAACACCATATATTTT	CASSWDGNTIYF
.	TRBV28	.	TRBJ2-1	TGTGCCAGCGAGCGGACTCTATACAATGAGCAGTTCTTC	CASERTLYNEQFF
.	TRBV10-3	.	TRBJ1-2	TGTGCCATCAGCCCGACAGCCCTCGGCTACACCTTC	CAISPTALGYTF
TRBD2	TRBV4-3	.	TRBJ2-1	TGCGCCAGCAGCCGAATCTCCGGACTAGCGGGAGGCGAGCAGTTCTTC	CASSRISGLAGGEQFF
.	TRBV12-3/TRBV12-4	.	TRBJ1-1	TGTGCCAGCAGTCCCGGGGGGAGGACTGAAGCTTTCTTT	CASSPGGRTEAFF
TRBD1	TRBV6-6	.	TRBJ1-5	TGTGCCAGCAGTCCATGGGGACAGGGAGCGAGCAATCAGCCCCAGCATTTT	CASSPWGQGASNQPQHF
.	TRBV7-9	.	TRBJ1-4	TGTGCCAGCAGCTTAGTGGCCGCAACTAATGAAAAACTGTTTTTT	CASSLVAATNEKLFF
.	TRBV7-9	.	TRBJ2-3	TGTGCCAGCAGCTTAGTAGCGGATACGCAGTATTTT	CASSLVADTQYF
TRBD2	TRBV3-1/TRBV3-2	.	TRBJ2-1	TGTGCCAGCAGCCAAGAATCGCTAGCGGGAGGGAGGAATGAGCAGTTCTTC	CASSQESLAGGRNEQFF
.	TRBV6-5	.	TRBJ1-6	TGTGCCAGCAGTTATGTTAGGTGTGGGTATTCACCCCTCCACTTT	CASSYVRCGYSPLHF
.	TRBV6-5	.	TRBJ1-5	TGTGCCAGCAGAAACAGTTTGCCTCAGCCCCAGCATTTT	CASRNSLPQPQHF
TRBD2	TRBV19	.	TRBJ2-3	TGTGCCAGTAGTATACCGCTAGCGGGAGGGCCGATTCGAGATACGCAGTATTTT	CASSIPLAGGPIRDTQYF
.	TRBV19	.	TRBJ1-5	TGTGCCAGTAGTATTGGGGCACCATATAGCAATCAGCCCCAGCATTTT	CASSIGAPYSNQPQHF
.	TRBV3-1/TRBV3-2	.	TRBJ2-1	TGTGCCAGCAGCCAAGTCCCCCCGGTAACCGAGCAGTTCTTC	CASSQVPPVTEQFF
TRBD1	TRBV7-2	.	TRBJ1-6	TGTGCCAGCAGCTTTGGACAGGGACTTAATTCACCCCTCCACTTT	CASSFGQGLNSPLHF
TRBD2	TRBV18	.	TRBJ2-7	TGTGCCAGCTCAACGGGGACTAGCGGGACATCCTACGAGCAGTACTTC	CASSTGTSGTSYEQYF
.	TRBV7-9	.	TRBJ1-1	TGTGCCAGCAGCGGGGGGCGGAACACTGAAGCTTTCTTT	CASSGGRNTEAFF